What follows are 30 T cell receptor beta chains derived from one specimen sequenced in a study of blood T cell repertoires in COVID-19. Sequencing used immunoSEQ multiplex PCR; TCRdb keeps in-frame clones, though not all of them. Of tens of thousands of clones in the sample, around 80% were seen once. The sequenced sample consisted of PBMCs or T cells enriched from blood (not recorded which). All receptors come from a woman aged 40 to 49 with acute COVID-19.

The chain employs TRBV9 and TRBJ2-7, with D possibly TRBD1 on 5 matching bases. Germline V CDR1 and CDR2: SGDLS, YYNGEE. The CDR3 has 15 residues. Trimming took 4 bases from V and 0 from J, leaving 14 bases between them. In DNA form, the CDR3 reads TGTGCCAGCAGCCTCACAGGCCGCTACTCCTACGAGCAGTACTTC. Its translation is CASSLTGRYSYEQYF.

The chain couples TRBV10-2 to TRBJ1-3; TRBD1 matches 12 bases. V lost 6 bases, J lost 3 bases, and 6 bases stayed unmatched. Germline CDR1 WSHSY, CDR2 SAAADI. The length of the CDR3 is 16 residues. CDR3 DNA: TGCGCCAGCAGACCCGGGACAGGGGGCGGTGGAAACACCATATATTTT. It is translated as CASRPGTGGGGNTIYF.

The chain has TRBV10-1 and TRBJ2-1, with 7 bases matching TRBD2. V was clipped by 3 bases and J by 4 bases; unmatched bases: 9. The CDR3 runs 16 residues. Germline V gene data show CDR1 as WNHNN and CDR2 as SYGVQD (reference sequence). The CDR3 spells CASSDRSGTPYNEQFF. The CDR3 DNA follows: TGCGCCAGCAGTGACCGAAGCGGGACTCCGTACAATGAGCAGTTCTTC.

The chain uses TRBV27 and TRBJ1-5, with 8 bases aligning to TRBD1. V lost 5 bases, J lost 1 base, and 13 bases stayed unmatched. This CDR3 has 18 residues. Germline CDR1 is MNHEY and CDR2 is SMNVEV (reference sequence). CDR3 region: CASSPSRQGAVSNQPQHF. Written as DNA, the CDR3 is TGTGCCAGCAGTCCGTCCCGCCAGGGGGCTGTGAGCAATCAGCCCCAGCATTTT.

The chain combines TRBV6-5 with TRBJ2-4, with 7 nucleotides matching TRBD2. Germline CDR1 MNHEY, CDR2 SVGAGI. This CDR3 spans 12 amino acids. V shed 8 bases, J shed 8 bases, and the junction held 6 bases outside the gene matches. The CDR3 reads CASGEGRDIQYF. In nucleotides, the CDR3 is TGTGCCAGCGGCGAGGGGAGGGACATTCAGTACTTC.

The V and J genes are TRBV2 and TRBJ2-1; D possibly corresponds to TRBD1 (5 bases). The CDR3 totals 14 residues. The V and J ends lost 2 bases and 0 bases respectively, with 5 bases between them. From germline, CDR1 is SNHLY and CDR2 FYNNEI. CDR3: CASSERGSYNEQFF. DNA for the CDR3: TGTGCCAGCAGTGAAAGGGGCTCCTACAATGAGCAGTTCTTC.

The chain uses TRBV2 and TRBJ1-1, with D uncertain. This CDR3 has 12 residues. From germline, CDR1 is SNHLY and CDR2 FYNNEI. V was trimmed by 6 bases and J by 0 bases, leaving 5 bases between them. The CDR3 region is CASRRVNTEAFF. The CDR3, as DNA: TGTGCCAGCAGGAGAGTGAACACTGAAGCTTTCTTT.

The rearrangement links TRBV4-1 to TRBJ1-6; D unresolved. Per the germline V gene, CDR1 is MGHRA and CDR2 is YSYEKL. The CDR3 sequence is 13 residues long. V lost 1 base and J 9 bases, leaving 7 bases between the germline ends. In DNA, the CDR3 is TGCGCCAGCAGCCAAGCAGGTGTTTCACCCCTCCACTTT. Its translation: CASSQAGVSPLHF.

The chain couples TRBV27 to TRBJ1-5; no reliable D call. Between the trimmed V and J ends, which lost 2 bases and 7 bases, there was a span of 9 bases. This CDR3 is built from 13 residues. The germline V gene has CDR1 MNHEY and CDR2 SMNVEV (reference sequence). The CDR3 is CASSLPGGQPQHF. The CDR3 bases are TGTGCCAGCAGTTTACCCGGCGGGCAGCCCCAGCATTTT.

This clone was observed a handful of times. CDR3 bases: TGTGCCAGCAGTTACGCCCGACCGGCTAGCGATGAGCAGTTCTTC. Residues: CASSYARPASDEQFF. The chain has TRBV6-6 and TRBJ2-1, with D possibly matching TRBD2 (6 bases). The V and J ends lost 2 bases and 8 bases respectively, with 16 bases between them. Germline-derived CDR1 and CDR2 are MNHNY and SVGAGI (reference sequence). The CDR3 sequence is 15 residues long.

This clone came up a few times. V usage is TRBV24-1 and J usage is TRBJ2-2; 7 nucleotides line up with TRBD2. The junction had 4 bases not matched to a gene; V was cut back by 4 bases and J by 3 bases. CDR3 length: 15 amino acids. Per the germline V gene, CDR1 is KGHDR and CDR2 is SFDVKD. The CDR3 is CATSDGGGHTGELFF. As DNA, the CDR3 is TGTGCCACCAGTGACGGGGGAGGGCACACCGGGGAGCTGTTTTTT.

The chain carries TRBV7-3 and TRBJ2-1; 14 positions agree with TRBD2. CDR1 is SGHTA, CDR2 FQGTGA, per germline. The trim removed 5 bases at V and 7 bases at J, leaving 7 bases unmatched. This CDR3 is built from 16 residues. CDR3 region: CASSRTSGRTSNEQFF. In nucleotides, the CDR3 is TGTGCCAGCAGCCGGACTAGCGGGAGGACCTCGAATGAGCAGTTCTTC.

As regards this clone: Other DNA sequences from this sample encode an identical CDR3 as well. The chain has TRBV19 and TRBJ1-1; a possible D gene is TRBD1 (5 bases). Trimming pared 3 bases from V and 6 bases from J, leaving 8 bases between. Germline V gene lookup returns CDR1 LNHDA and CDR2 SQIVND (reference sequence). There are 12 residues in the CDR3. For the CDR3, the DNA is TGTGCCAGTAGTATCGGGGGGGCTGAAGCTTTCTTT. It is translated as CASSIGGAEAFF.

The CDR3 loop is CSASDRDSSPLHF. CDR3 nucleotide sequence: TGCAGTGCTAGTGACAGGGATTCTTCACCCCTCCACTTT. This chain joins TRBV20-1 and TRBJ1-6; 7 nucleotides agree with TRBD1. Looked up from germline, CDR1 is DFQATT and CDR2 is SNEGSKA (reference sequence). The CDR3 has 13 amino acids. V gave up 3 bases and J gave up 9 bases; unmatched junction bases: 5.

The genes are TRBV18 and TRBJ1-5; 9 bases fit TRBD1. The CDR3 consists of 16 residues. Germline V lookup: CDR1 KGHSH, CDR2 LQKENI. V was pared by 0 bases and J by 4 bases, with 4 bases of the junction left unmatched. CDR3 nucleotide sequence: TGTGCCAGCTCACCACCGGGGACAGGGAGAAATCAGCCCCAGCATTTT. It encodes CASSPPGTGRNQPQHF. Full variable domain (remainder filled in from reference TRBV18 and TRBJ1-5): NAGVMQNPRHLVRRRGQEARLRCSPMKGHSHVYWYRQLPEEGLKFMVYLQKENIIDESGMPKERFSAEFPKEGPSILRIQQVVRGDSAAYFCASSPPGTGRNQPQHFGDGTRLSIL.

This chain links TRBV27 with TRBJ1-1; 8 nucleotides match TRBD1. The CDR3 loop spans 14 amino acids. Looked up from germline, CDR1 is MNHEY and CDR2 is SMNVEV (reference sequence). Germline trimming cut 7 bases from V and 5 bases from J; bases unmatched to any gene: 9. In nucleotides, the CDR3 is TGTGCCAGCACTGACGGACAGGGCTGGACTGAAGCTTTCTTT. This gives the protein CASTDGQGWTEAFF.

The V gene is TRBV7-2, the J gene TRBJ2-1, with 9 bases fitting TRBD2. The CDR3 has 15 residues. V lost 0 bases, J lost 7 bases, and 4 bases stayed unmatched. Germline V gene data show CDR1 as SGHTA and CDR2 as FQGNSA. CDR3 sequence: CASSLASGRRNEQFF. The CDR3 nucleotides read TGTGCCAGCAGCTTAGCTAGCGGGAGAAGGAATGAGCAGTTCTTC.

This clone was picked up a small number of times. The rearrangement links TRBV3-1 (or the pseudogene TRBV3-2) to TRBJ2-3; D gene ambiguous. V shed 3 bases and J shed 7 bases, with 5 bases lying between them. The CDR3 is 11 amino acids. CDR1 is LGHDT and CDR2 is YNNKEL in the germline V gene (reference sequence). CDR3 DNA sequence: TGTGCCAGCAGCCACGGTAATACGCAGTATTTT. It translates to CASSHGNTQYF.

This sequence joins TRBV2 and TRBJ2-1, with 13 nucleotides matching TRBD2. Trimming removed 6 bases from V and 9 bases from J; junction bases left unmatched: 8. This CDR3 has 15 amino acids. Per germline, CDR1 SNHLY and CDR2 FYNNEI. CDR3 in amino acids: CASRPTSGRAFEQFF. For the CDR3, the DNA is TGTGCCAGCAGGCCCACTAGCGGGAGGGCCTTTGAGCAGTTCTTC.

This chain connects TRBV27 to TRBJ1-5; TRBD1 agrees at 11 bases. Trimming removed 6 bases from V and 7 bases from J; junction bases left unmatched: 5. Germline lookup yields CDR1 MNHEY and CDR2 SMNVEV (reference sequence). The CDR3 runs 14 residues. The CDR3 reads CASSPGTGGQPQHF. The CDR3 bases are TGTGCCAGCAGCCCCGGGACAGGGGGGCAGCCCCAGCATTTT.

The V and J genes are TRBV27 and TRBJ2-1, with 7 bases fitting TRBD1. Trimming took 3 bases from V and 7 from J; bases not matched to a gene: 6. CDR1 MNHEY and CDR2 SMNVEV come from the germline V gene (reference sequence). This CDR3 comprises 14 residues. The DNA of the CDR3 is TGTGCCAGCAGTTTCTCGACAGGGTCGAATGAGCAGTTCTTC. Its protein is CASSFSTGSNEQFF.

CDR3 nucleotides: TGTGCCAGCAGCCGTTCCGCGCACCACACAGATACGCAGTATTTT. Protein sequence: CASSRSAHHTDTQYF. This sequence joins TRBV11-2 and TRBJ2-3, with no clear D. The CDR3 length is 15 residues. Looked up from germline, CDR1 is SGHAT and CDR2 is FQNNGV. V lost 5 bases and J 2 bases, leaving 14 bases between the germline ends.

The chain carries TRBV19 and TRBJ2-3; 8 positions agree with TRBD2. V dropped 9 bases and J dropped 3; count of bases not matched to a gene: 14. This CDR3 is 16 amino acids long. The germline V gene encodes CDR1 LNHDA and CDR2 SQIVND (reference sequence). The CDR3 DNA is TGTGCCAGACTAAGCGGGGGTTTGACCTTAACAGATACGCAGTATTTT. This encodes CARLSGGLTLTDTQYF.

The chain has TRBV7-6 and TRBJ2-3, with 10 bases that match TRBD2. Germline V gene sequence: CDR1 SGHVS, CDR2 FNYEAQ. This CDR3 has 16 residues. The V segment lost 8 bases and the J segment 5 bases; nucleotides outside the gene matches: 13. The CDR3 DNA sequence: TGTGCCAGCCGGGCGGGAGCGGGGGGGCCTCAAGATACGCAGTATTTT. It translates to CASRAGAGGPQDTQYF.

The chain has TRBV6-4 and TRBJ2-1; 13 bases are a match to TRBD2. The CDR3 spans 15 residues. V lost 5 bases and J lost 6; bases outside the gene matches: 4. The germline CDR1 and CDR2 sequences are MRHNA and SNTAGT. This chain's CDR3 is CASSPGLAGSNEQFF. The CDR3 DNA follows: TGTGCCAGCAGTCCGGGACTAGCGGGGTCCAATGAGCAGTTCTTC.

CDR3 in amino acids: CASSLGGLAGGPTDTQYF. The CDR3 bases are TGCGCCAGCAGCTTGGGGGGACTAGCGGGAGGGCCGACAGATACGCAGTATTTT. The gene calls are TRBV5-1 and TRBJ2-3, with 16 bases aligning to TRBD2. Germline V gene lookup returns CDR1 SGHRS and CDR2 YFSETQ. The CDR3 loop spans 18 amino acids. Unmatched junction bases numbered 4, after V lost 0 bases and J lost 3 bases.

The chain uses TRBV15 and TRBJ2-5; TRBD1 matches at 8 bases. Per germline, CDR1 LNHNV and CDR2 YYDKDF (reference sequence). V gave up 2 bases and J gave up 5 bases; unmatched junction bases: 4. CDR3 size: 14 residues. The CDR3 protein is CATSRNRQGETQYF. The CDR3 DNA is TGTGCCACCAGCAGAAACAGACAGGGGGAGACCCAGTACTTC. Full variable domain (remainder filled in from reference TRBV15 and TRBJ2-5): DAMVIQNPRYQVTQFGKPVTLSCSQTLNHNVMYWYQQKSSQAPKLLFHYYDKDFNNEADTPDNFQSRRPNTSFCFLDIRSPGLGDTAMYLCATSRNRQGETQYFGPGTRLLVL.

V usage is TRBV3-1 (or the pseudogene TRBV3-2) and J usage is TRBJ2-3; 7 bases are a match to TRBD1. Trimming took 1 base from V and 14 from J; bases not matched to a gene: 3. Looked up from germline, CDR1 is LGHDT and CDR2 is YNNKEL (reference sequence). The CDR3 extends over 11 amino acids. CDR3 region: CASSQGQGWYF. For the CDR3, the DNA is TGTGCCAGCAGCCAAGGACAGGGTTGGTATTTT.

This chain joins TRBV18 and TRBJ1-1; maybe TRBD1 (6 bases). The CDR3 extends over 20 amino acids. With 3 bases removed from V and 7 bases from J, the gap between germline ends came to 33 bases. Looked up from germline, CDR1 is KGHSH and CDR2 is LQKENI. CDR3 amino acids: CASSPYTTGKWAAGFDEAFF. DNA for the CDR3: TGTGCCAGCTCACCCTACACTACAGGGAAGTGGGCGGCCGGGTTTGATGAAGCTTTCTTT.

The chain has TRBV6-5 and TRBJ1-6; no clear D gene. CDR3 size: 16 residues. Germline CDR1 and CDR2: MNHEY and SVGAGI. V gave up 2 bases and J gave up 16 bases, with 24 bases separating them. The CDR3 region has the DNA TGTGCCAGCAGTTACCCAATGTCCGGGGTTGACTATTTTCTCCACTTT. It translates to CASSYPMSGVDYFLHF.